This T cell receptor beta chain was documented in a study of regulatory T cells in long-lasting Graves disease. Relying on iRepertoire HTBI primers and Arm-PCR of CDR3 regions, the team built TCR beta libraries. Via MiXCR, TCRdb re-called the multiplex PCR reads, giving one row per CDR3 protein. The data hold more than 400,000 distinct CDR3 sequences, with less than 20% observed a single time. This CDR3 contains 14 residues. The germline V gene has CDR1 SQVTM and CDR2 ANQGSEA. V lost 1 base to trimming and J lost 0 bases, with 10 bases between them. This clonotype has just a few counts. Time point denoted: newly diagnosed GD, antithyroid drugs for less than 3 months. From PBMCs, RNA was extracted and then used to make the TCR library. This same sample was also taken into another study, of T cells in Graves' hyperthyroidism and ophthalmopathy.

Specimen: peripheral blood mononuclear cells (PBMCs), collected at new diagnosis, from a patient treated with antithyroid drugs. This sequence was found in a woman in her 30s with Graves disease. The chain combines TRBV29-1 with TRBJ2-7; a weak D match, TRBD2 (5 bases). The DNA for the CDR3 is TGCAGCGTTGAAGTGACTAACTACTCCTACGAGCAGTACTTC. Translated: CSVEVTNYSYEQYF.